This T cell receptor (beta chain) was captured by sequencing in a study of blood T cell repertoires in COVID-19. The wider study: Spain, Italy and the United States supplied samples that represented acute and convalescent COVID-19.

All enrollees were roughly 18 to 95 years old and from about 25 US areas. Cohort 3 donors were reported recovered after two negative PCRs, clearance, or symptom resolution. Per the original data handling: Estimation of nucleated cell counts relied on the amplification of reference gene primers. The repertoire was sequenced with immunoSEQ multiplex PCR; TCRdb's copy has only in-frame clones and lacks some. That table supplies the V and J calls and clone size; D and trimming were determined from the DNA. The sample shows about 140,000 clones, approximately 87% of them seen only once. The V end lost 8 bases, the J end lost 0 bases, and 11 bases lay between the germline ends. Germline CDR1 reads MNHEY; CDR2 reads SVGAGI. This CDR3 spans 15 amino acids.

Sequenced: PBMCs or T cells enriched from blood (not recorded which). J is TRBJ1-6 and V is TRBV6-5; tentative D call: TRBD1 (5 bases). The sequence came from a man in his sixties who had recovered from COVID-19. The CDR3 loop reads CASGDLSSYNSPLHF. The DNA of the CDR3 is TGTGCCAGCGGGGACTTAAGCTCCTATAATTCACCCCTCCACTTT.